Listed here are 8 T cell receptor beta chains from one sample, sequenced in a study of HIV-infected patients and healthy controls. Whole blood was used without fractionation, so all unsorted peripheral T cells were included. Around 530 ng RNA was reverse transcribed with alpha and beta constant-region primers. Each of the alpha and beta chains got its own library through chain-specific third strand synthesis with indices. TCRdb recomputed calls from the 5' RACE reads with MiXCR, one row per CDR3 protein. The table records some 9,000 distinct CDR3 sequences, more than 7% of them present only once. The sequences come from blood, collected before antiretroviral therapy. The receptors were sampled from an adult with HIV infection. The donor label of this sample is uncertain.

This clonotype was found a few times. This chain uses TRBV20-1 with TRBJ2-1; TRBD1 might be the D (5 bases). The CDR3 has 17 residues. With 1 base removed from V and 3 bases from J, the gap between germline ends came to 19 bases. Germline V gene data show CDR1 as DFQATT and CDR2 as SNEGSKA (reference sequence). DNA for the CDR3: TGCAGTGCTAGAGCTCCCCGACAGAACCTTAACTACAATGAGCAGTTCTTC. Its translation: CSARAPRQNLNYNEQFF.

By sample fraction, this clonotype is medium-sized (0.01 to 0.1%). J is TRBJ2-5 and V is TRBV27, with 7 nucleotides matching TRBD2. Germline values: CDR1 MNHEY, CDR2 SMNVEV (reference sequence). The CDR3 runs 15 residues. The trim removed 0 bases at V and 4 bases at J, leaving 5 bases unmatched. The CDR3 DNA sequence: TGTGCCAGCAGTTTATCGGGGGGGGGAGGAGAGACCCAGTACTTC. It is translated as CASSLSGGGGETQYF.

This clonotype was picked up many times. The V call is TRBV12-3 or TRBV12-4, the J call TRBJ1-5; 7 bases are a match to TRBD1. V was clipped by 6 bases and J by 6 bases; unmatched bases: 8. This CDR3 has 14 residues. The DNA for the CDR3 is TGTGCCAGCAGCCAGGGACAGCGGATTCAGCCCCAGCATTTT. It specifies CASSQGQRIQPQHF.

At least ten counts were recorded for this clonotype. V is TRBV6-1 and J is TRBJ2-7; 9 bases align to TRBD2. CDR1 and CDR2 from the germline V gene are MNHNS and SASEGT. CDR3 length: 14 residues. The J segment lost 1 base and the V segment lost 7 bases, leaving 5 bases of the junction unmatched. For the CDR3, the DNA is TGTGCCAGCAAAATCGCGGGAGGGTCCTACGAGCAGTACTTC. Its protein is CASKIAGGSYEQYF.

Ten or more counts support this clonotype. The chain recombines TRBV6-6 with TRBJ2-3, with D possibly matching TRBD1 (6 bases). This CDR3 contains 16 residues. Between the trimmed V and J ends, which lost 2 bases and 4 bases, there was a span of 16 bases. Germline-derived CDR1 and CDR2 are MNHNY and SVGAGI (reference sequence). For the CDR3, the DNA is TGTGCCAGCAGTTACCGAACAGGGATGCGGGCAGATACGCAGTATTTT. It codes for CASSYRTGMRADTQYF.

This clonotype was seen repeatedly, ten times or more. The V call is TRBV6-6, the J call TRBJ1-2; 7 positions match TRBD1. Trimming at V came to 6 bases and at J to 8 bases, leaving 9 bases not matched to a gene. Germline V gene sequence: CDR1 MNHNY, CDR2 SVGAGI (reference sequence). The CDR3 totals 13 residues. In DNA form, the CDR3 reads TGTGCCAGCAGCTCTGGGACAGTGAAAGGCTACACCTTC. It specifies CASSSGTVKGYTF.

V is TRBV29-1 and J is TRBJ1-2; 7 positions agree with TRBD1. The CDR3 has 14 amino acids. The germline V gene has CDR1 SQVTM and CDR2 ANQGSEA. V trimming: 6 bases; J trimming: 5 bases; junction bases outside the gene matches: 12. The CDR3 DNA is TGCAGCGTCCGCCGGGACAGAGTAGGGTATGGCTACACCTTC. This codes for CSVRRDRVGYGYTF. Full variable domain (outside the CDR3, taken from reference TRBV29-1 and TRBJ1-2): SAVISQKPSRDICQRGTSLTIQCQVDSQVTMMFWYRQQPGQSLTLIATANQGSEATYESGFVIDKFPISRPNLTFSTLTVSNMSPEDSSIYLCSVRRDRVGYGYTFGSGTRLTVV.

This clonotype has more than one count but fewer than ten. The rearrangement uses TRBV12-3 or TRBV12-4 and TRBJ2-1; TRBD1 matches 9 bases. V trimming: 8 bases; J trimming: 4 bases; junction bases outside the gene matches: 9. The CDR3 contains 15 residues. The DNA of the CDR3 is TGTGCCAGCCGAAGTCAGACAGGGGGGTACAATGAGCAGTTCTTC. It translates to CASRSQTGGYNEQFF.